This TCR beta chain emerged from a study of cytomegalovirus exposure and HLA in healthy donors. Notes on the study in general: Beyond CMV serostatus, there was no information to go on about immune exposure.

The ends lost 0 bases at V and 6 bases at J; junction bases unmatched: 7. This CDR3 has 15 residues. Germline V gene lookup returns CDR1 MGHRA and CDR2 YSYEKL. The study ran its PCR with 60 Vbeta and 13 Jbeta primers. Measured with immunoSEQ multiplex PCR; TCRdb has only the in-frame clones, and not every one. The sample lists over 100,000 clones; nearly 70% were seen once. As for the donors, each was a healthy bone marrow donor. This clone was detected only a few times. The target antigen is unknown. The rearrangement uses TRBV4-1 and TRBJ2-7, with TRBD2 matching 8 bases. The sequence was obtained from a woman aged 70-85 years in good health and CMV-seropositive. Input material: PBMCs. This CDR3 is CASSQDYSGGFEQYF. The CDR3 DNA reads as TGCGCCAGCAGCCAAGATTACAGCGGGGGTTTCGAGCAGTACTTC.